Given below is one TCR beta chain in context. This CDR3 region has 13 residues. With 5 bases removed from V and 1 base from J, the gap between germline ends came to 4 bases. Germline V gene sequence: CDR1 SGHTS, CDR2 YDEGEE. The entry originates in a study of blood T cell repertoires in COVID-19. Profiled with immunoSEQ multiplex PCR; TCRdb holds only in-frame clones, not every one. The sample contains some 250,000 clones, about 86% of which appear only once. This TCR came from a woman aged 30 to 39 who had recovered from COVID-19. The J gene is TRBJ2-6, the V gene TRBV5-8, with D uncertain. The sequenced sample consisted of peripheral blood. The CDR3 region has the DNA TGTGCCAGCAGATATTCTGGGGCCAACGTCCTGACTTTC. Its translation is CASRYSGANVLTF.